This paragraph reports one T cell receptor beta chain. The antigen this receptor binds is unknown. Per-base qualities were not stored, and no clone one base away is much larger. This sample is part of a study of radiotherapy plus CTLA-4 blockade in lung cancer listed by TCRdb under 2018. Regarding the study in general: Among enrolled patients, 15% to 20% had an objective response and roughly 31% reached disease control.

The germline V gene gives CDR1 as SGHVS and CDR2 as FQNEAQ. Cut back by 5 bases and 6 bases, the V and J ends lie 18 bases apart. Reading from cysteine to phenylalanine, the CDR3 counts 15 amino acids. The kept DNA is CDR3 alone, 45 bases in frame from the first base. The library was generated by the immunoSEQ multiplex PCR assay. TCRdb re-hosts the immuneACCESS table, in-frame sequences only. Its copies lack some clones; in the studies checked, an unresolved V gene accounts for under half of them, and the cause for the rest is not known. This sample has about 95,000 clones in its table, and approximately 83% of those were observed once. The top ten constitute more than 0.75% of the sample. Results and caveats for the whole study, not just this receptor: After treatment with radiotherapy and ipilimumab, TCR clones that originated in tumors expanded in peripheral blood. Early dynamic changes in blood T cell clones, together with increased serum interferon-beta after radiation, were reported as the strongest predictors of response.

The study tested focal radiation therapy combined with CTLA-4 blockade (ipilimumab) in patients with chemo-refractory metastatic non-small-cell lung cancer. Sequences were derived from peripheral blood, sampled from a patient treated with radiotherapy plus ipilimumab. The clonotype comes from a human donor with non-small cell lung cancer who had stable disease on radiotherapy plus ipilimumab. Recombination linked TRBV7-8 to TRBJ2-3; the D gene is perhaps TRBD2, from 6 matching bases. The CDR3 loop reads CASSLTGLPRDTQYF. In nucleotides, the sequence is TGTGCCAGCAGCCTTACGGGACTCCCCCGGGATACGCAGTATTTT.